The clone carrying this T cell receptor beta chain was seen only a few times. The antigen remains unidentified. Unique molecular identifiers were used to barcode this TCRbeta library. TCRdb recomputed calls from the PCR reads with MiXCR, one row per CDR3 protein. The sample has roughly 310,000 distinct CDR3 sequences, roughly 21% seen once. These data belong to a study of T-cell reconstitution after alpha-beta-depleted transplantation in children. V lost 5 bases, J lost 4 bases, and 11 bases stayed unmatched. The CDR3 is 16 amino acids. Overall study results and limits: Several hundred expanded graft clones reportedly were the source of alpha-beta T cells about two months after transplant.

The receptor was derived from a male patient younger than 18 who had a stem cell transplant for acute lymphoblastic leukemia, so the T cells may come from the graft donor. Here the sequenced sample was PBMCs, mostly from graft donor cells, taken 180 days after TCRalphabeta/CD19-depleted stem cell transplant. This chain connects TRBV12-3 or TRBV12-4 to TRBJ1-2, with 9 positions matching TRBD1. The CDR3 sequence is CASSIPQTGGGYGYTF. CDR3 bases: TGTGCCAGCAGTATACCCCAAACAGGGGGCGGCTATGGCTACACCTTC.